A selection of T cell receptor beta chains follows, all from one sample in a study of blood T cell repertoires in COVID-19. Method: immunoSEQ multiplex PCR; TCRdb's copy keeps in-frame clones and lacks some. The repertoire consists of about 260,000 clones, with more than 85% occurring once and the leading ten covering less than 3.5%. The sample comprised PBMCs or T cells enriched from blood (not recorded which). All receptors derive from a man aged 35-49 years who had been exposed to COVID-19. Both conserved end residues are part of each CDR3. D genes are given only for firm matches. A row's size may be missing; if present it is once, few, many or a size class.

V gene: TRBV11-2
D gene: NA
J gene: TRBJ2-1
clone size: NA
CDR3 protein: CASSLELTYNEQFF
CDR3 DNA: TGTGCCAGCAGCTTAGAACTAACATACAATGAGCAGTTCTTC

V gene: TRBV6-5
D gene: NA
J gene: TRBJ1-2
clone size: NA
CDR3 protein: CASSYTGGYYGYTF
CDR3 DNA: TGTGCCAGCAGTTACACCGGAGGGTACTATGGCTACACCTTC

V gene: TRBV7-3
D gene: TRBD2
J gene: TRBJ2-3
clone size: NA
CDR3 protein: CASSLNSGTDTQYF
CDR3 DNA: TGTGCCAGCAGCTTAAATAGCGGGACGGATACGCAGTATTTT

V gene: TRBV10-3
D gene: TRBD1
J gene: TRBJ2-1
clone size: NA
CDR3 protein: CAISSGTGDEQFF
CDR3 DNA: TGTGCCATCAGTTCCGGGACAGGGGATGAGCAGTTCTTC

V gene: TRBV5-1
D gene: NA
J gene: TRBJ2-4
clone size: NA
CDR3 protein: CASSLGPVEAKNIQYF
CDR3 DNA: TGCGCCAGCAGCTTGGGTCCAGTTGAAGCCAAAAACATTCAGTACTTC

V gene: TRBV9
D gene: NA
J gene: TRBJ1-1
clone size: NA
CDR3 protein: CASSETGSTEAFF
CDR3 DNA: TGTGCCAGCAGCGAAACAGGGTCCACTGAAGCTTTCTTT

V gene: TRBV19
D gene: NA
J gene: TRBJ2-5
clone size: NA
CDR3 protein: CASSTRGWGETQYF
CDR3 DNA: TGTGCCAGTAGTACTAGGGGGTGGGGGGAGACCCAGTACTTC

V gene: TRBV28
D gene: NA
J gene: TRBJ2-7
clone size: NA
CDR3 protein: CASMVSGYEQYF
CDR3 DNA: TGTGCCAGCATGGTTAGCGGTTACGAGCAGTACTTC

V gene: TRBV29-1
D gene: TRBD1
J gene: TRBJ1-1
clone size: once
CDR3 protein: CSAGTGGNTEAFF
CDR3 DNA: TGCAGCGCCGGGACAGGGGGGAACACTGAAGCTTTCTTT

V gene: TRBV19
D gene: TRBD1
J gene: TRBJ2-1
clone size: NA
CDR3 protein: CASSTLTGLDEQFF
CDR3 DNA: TGTGCCAGTAGTACCCTGACAGGGTTGGATGAGCAGTTCTTC

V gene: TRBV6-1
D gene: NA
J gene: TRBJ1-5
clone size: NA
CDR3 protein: CASSDTYSNQPQHF
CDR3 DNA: TGTGCCAGCAGTGACACATATAGCAATCAGCCCCAGCATTTT

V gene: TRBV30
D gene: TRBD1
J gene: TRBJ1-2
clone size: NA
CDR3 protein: CAWSNTGGTYGYTF
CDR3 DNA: TGTGCCTGGAGTAATACAGGGGGTACCTATGGCTACACCTTC

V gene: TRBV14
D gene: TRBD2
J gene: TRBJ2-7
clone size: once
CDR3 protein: CASSPHSGSSYEQYF
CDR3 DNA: TGTGCCAGCAGCCCTCATAGCGGGTCATCCTACGAGCAGTACTTC

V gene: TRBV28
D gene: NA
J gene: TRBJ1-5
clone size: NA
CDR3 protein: CATRGPNSNQPQHF
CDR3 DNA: TGTGCCACCAGGGGCCCCAATAGCAATCAGCCCCAGCATTTT

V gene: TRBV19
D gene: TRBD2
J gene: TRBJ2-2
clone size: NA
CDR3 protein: CASSTGLAGTGELFF
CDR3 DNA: TGTGCCAGTAGTACAGGACTAGCGGGAACCGGGGAGCTGTTTTTT

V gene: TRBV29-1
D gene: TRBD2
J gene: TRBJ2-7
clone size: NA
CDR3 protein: CSVQRGDNSYEQYF
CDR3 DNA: TGCAGCGTCCAACGGGGGGATAACTCCTACGAGCAGTACTTC

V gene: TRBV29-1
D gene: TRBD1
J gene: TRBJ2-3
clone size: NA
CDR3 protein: CSQTGPALPDTQYF
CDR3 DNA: TGCAGTCAGACAGGGCCAGCATTACCAGATACGCAGTATTTT

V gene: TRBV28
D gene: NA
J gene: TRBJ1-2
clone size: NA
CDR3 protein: CASSLGDYGYTF
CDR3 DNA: TGTGCCAGCAGCTTAGGAGACTATGGCTACACCTTC

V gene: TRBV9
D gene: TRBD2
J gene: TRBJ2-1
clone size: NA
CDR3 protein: CASSARLAGIEQFF
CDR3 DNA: TGTGCCAGCAGCGCGAGACTAGCGGGAATTGAGCAGTTCTTC

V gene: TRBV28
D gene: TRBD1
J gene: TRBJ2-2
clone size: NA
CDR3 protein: CASGRDRVPGELFF
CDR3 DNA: TGTGCCAGCGGCCGGGACAGGGTGCCCGGGGAGCTGTTTTTT